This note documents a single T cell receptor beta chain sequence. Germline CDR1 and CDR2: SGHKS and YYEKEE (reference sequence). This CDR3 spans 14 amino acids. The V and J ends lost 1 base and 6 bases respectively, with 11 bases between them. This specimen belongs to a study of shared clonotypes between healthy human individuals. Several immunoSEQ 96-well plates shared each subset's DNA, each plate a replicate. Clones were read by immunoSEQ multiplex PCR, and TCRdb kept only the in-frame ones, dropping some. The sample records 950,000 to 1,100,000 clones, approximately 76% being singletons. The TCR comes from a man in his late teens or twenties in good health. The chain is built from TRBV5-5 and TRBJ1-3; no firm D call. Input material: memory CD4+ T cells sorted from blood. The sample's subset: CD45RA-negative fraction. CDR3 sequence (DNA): TGTGCCAGCAGCTTGTTTTCTCGGGAAAACACCATATATTTT. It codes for CASSLFSRENTIYF.